This TCR beta chain was observed in a study of T cell responses to AZD1222 COVID-19 vaccine. This table comes from immunoSEQ multiplex PCR, and its TCRdb copy is limited to in-frame clones, with some not included. The data show 60,000 to 85,000 clones, 85% seen once. Trimming shortened V by 0 bases and J by 6 bases, and 12 bases separated the two germline ends. This CDR3 is built from 15 residues. CDR1 is LGHDT and CDR2 is YNNKEL in the germline V gene (reference sequence). This chain connects TRBV3-1 (or the pseudogene TRBV3-2) to TRBJ2-1; weak D call: TRBD1 (5 bases). This TCR was sampled from an adult in good health. The specimen was peripheral blood, collected on day 0 of AZD1222 vaccination. CDR3 DNA: TGTGCCAGCAGCCAAGATTTGGTAAGGGGCAATGAGCAGTTCTTC. Amino acids: CASSQDLVRGNEQFF.